One and the same sample provided the 23 T cell receptor beta chains below, sequenced in a study of blood T cells in healthy people across ages. A second PCR of 7 to 11 cycles used a sample-barcoded 5' primer and a J-beta primer mix. TCRdb analysed the 5' RACE reads with MiXCR anew, one entry per CDR3 protein. This sample carries roughly 1,100,000 distinct CDR3 sequences, almost 25% of them seen once, and the ten largest clones take around 0.75%. This same sample was also taken into another study, of T cells of mothers and their children.

The specimen was blood. The receptor set was obtained from a girl aged 2-10 years in good health.

J is TRBJ1-2 and V is TRBV4-1, with D possibly TRBD1 on 6 matching bases. CDR1 is MGHRA, CDR2 YSYEKL, per germline. The CDR3 extends over 14 amino acids. Trimming took off 3 bases at V and 8 bases at J, with 16 bases between the two ends. The CDR3 bases are TGCGCCAGCAGCCACCCTGGCCAGGGGTCCGGCTACACCTTC. This translates into CASSHPGQGSGYTF.

This clonotype was seen a handful of times. The germline gene is not matched at one end of the junction; a read error may be the cause. The genes are TRBV18 and TRBJ2-2; TRBD2 matches at 13 bases. The CDR3 length is 16 residues. In germline, CDR1 is KGHSH, CDR2 LQKENI. CDR3 DNA sequence: TGCGCCAGCTCGTGGACTAGCGGGGGACAACGCGGGGAGCTGTTTTTT. Its protein product is CASSWTSGGQRGELFF.

This clonotype has only a few counts. The chain is built from TRBV2 and TRBJ1-4; TRBD1 is a possible D gene (6 bases). The length of the CDR3 is 15 residues. Germline values: CDR1 SNHLY, CDR2 FYNNEI. The V gene lost 5 bases and the J gene lost 0 bases, with 10 bases spanning the gap. The chain's CDR3 is CASSWDTATNEKLFF. In nucleotides, the CDR3 is TGTGCCAGCAGTTGGGACACGGCAACTAATGAAAAACTGTTTTTT.

This clonotype was picked up a small number of times. The chain joins TRBV12-3 or TRBV12-4 to TRBJ1-3; TRBD1 might be the D (5 bases). The length of the CDR3 is 14 residues. Trimming took 2 bases from V and 8 from J, leaving 13 bases between them. The CDR3 is CASSLFRAADTIYF. The CDR3 bases are TGTGCCAGCAGTTTATTCAGGGCTGCAGACACCATATATTTT.

This clonotype was counted only a few times. The rearrangement joins TRBV28 to TRBJ2-7; possible D gene TRBD1, 6 bases. CDR1 is MDHEN and CDR2 is SYDVKM in the germline V gene. The CDR3 is made up of 14 amino acids. The V end was cut by 5 bases, the J end by 1 base, with 12 bases between. The DNA for the CDR3 is TGTGCCAGCAGTCGTGGGGGCTGGTCCTACGAGCAGTACTTC. It is translated as CASSRGGWSYEQYF. Combining the CDR3 with reference TRBV28 and TRBJ2-7 gives the whole variable domain DVKVTQSSRYLVKRTGEKVFLECVQDMDHENMFWYRQDPGLGLRLIYFSYDVKMKEKGDIPEGYSVSREKKERFSLILESASTNQTSMYLCASSRGGWSYEQYFGPGTRLTVT.

This clonotype has just a few counts. V is TRBV20-1 and J is TRBJ1-5, with 8 positions matching TRBD1. CDR3 length: 14 residues. CDR1 DFQATT and CDR2 SNEGSKA come from the germline V gene (reference sequence). The CDR3 nucleotides are TGCAGCGCTCAGACAGGGGAGGGGAATCAGCCCCAGCATTTT. Residues: CSAQTGEGNQPQHF.

The chain is built from TRBV6-4 and TRBJ2-2; TRBD2 might be the D (6 bases). This CDR3 is 13 amino acids long. CDR1 is MRHNA, CDR2 SNTAGT, per germline. V was cut by 4 bases and J by 3 bases, with 6 bases left in between. CDR3 amino acids: CASSGGDTGELFF. CDR3 bases: TGTGCCAGCAGTGGGGGGGACACCGGGGAGCTGTTTTTT.

In this sample, this clonotype turned up a few times. The genes are TRBV7-6 and TRBJ2-7, with D maybe TRBD2 (5 bases). V was cut by 0 bases and J by 5 bases, with 8 bases left in between. CDR3 length: 13 residues. Per the germline V gene, CDR1 is SGHVS and CDR2 is FNYEAQ. CDR3 nucleotide sequence: TGTGCCAGCAGCTTAGCGCTAGCAGACGAGCAGTACTTC. This codes for CASSLALADEQYF.

The J gene is TRBJ2-7, the V gene TRBV7-9, with a weak D call TRBD2 (6 bases). Trimming cost V 1 base and J 2 bases, with 12 bases left between them. This CDR3 spans 15 amino acids. Germline loops: CDR1 SEHNR, CDR2 FQNEAQ (reference sequence). The CDR3 spells CASSLVGRVPYEQYF. CDR3 nucleotide sequence: TGTGCCAGCAGCTTAGTCGGGAGAGTACCCTACGAGCAGTACTTC.

The gene calls are TRBV7-2 and TRBJ2-4; D gene ambiguous. With 3 bases removed from V and 0 bases from J, the gap between germline ends came to 9 bases. The germline V gene has CDR1 SGHTA and CDR2 FQGNSA. The CDR3 sequence is 15 residues long. The CDR3 DNA sequence: TGTGCCAGCAGCTTTCCAGGTGTAGCCAAAAACATTCAGTACTTC. Amino acid sequence: CASSFPGVAKNIQYF.

The chain carries TRBV20-1 and TRBJ2-4; 11 nucleotides align to TRBD2. This CDR3 is built from 14 residues. Germline-derived CDR1 and CDR2 are DFQATT and SNEGSKA (reference sequence). After removal of 6 bases from V and 7 bases from J, the junction contained 8 bases not matched to a gene. CDR3 region: CSAYPSGGKNIQYF. For the CDR3, the DNA is TGCAGTGCGTACCCTAGCGGGGGGAAGAACATTCAGTACTTC.

V gene TRBV9 combines with J gene TRBJ2-7; 15 bases fit TRBD2. The V gene's germline CDR1 is SGDLS and CDR2 YYNGEE. After removal of 4 bases from V and 4 bases from J, the junction contained 9 bases not matched to a gene. CDR3 size: 17 residues. Here the CDR3 reads CASSPQAGLAGGYEQYF. In DNA form, the CDR3 reads TGTGCCAGCAGCCCCCAAGCCGGACTAGCGGGAGGGTACGAGCAGTACTTC.

The chain recombines TRBV7-2 with TRBJ1-2; 7 positions agree with TRBD1. CDR1 and CDR2 from the germline V gene are SGHTA and FQGNSA. The CDR3 is made up of 15 amino acids. Trimming removed 10 bases from V and 3 bases from J; junction bases left unmatched: 14. CDR3 in amino acids: CAKRENRGSDYGYTF. The CDR3 DNA follows: TGTGCCAAGAGGGAAAACAGGGGATCCGACTATGGCTACACCTTC.

This clonotype was detected a few times. The chain is built from TRBV7-2 and TRBJ2-5; 11 nucleotides align to TRBD2. The germline V gene has CDR1 SGHTA and CDR2 FQGNSA. The V and J ends lost 1 base and 4 bases, in that order; junction bases with no gene match: 8. CDR3 length equals 17 residues. The CDR3 region has the DNA TGTGCCAGCAGCTTAGGGGGGCCTAGCGGGGGGCTAGAGACCCAGTACTTC. It codes for CASSLGGPSGGLETQYF.

In its sample, this clonotype was seen a few times. The CDR3: CASSFQTSGIYEQYF. Here the CDR3 DNA reads TGTGCCAGCAGTTTTCAGACTAGCGGGATATACGAGCAGTACTTC. This chain links TRBV28 with TRBJ2-1, with 11 positions matching TRBD2. The tail of the sequence fits TRBJ2-7 better, so the J call may be wrong. The germline gives CDR1 MDHEN, CDR2 SYDVKM. The CDR3 is 15 residues long.

The chain recombines TRBV5-1 with TRBJ1-1; 12 bases agree with TRBD1. The CDR3 spans 15 residues. The germline gives CDR1 SGHRS, CDR2 YFSETQ. V was pared by 5 bases and J by 5 bases, with 7 bases of the junction left unmatched. The CDR3 is CASRPGTGGGTEAFF. The DNA of the CDR3 is TGCGCCAGCAGGCCCGGGACAGGGGGCGGAACTGAAGCTTTCTTT.

The chain links TRBV14 to TRBJ2-5, with D perhaps matching TRBD2 (5 bases). V was pared by 1 base and J by 4 bases, with 16 bases between. Germline V gene lookup returns CDR1 SGHDN and CDR2 FVKESK. The CDR3 runs to 16 residues. The CDR3, as DNA: TGTGCCAGCAGCCAAGTGTTTGGAACCCGGGGAGAGACCCAGTACTTC. It translates to CASSQVFGTRGETQYF.

The chain employs TRBV7-9 and TRBJ1-1; 9 bases match TRBD1. J was trimmed by 1 base and V by 10 bases; bases with no gene match: 4. The CDR3 is 13 amino acids. Looked up from germline, CDR1 is SEHNR and CDR2 is FQNEAQ (reference sequence). As DNA, the CDR3 is TGTGCCATAGGGACAGGGCCGAACACTGAAGCTTTCTTT. This encodes CAIGTGPNTEAFF.

This sequence joins TRBV10-3 and TRBJ2-5; D perhaps matches TRBD1 (6 bases). The J call is doubtful: the DNA matches TRBJ2-7 better. Germline values: CDR1 ENHRY, CDR2 SYGVKD. The CDR3 length is 12 residues. The CDR3 DNA reads as TGTGCCATCAGGCGAACAGGGTACGAGCAGTACTTC. This translates into CAIRRTGYEQYF.

This clonotype was found a few times. This chain links TRBV2 with TRBJ1-1, with 9 bases matching TRBD1. The germline V gene has CDR1 SNHLY and CDR2 FYNNEI. This CDR3 region has 13 residues. V shed 9 bases and J 5 bases; nucleotides not matched to a gene: 7. CDR3 nucleotide sequence: TGTGCCAGTACCGGGACAGGGAAGACTGAAGCTTTCTTT. Translating it yields CASTGTGKTEAFF.

The genes are TRBV20-1 and TRBJ2-5; D is unclear. The germline V and J ends were trimmed by 3 bases and 2 bases, with 10 bases remaining between them. The length of the CDR3 is 13 residues. Germline CDR1 is DFQATT and CDR2 is SNEGSKA (reference sequence). Written as DNA, the CDR3 is TGCAGTGCTAGTCGACATGGGCAAGAGACCCAGTACTTC. Residues: CSASRHGQETQYF.

This clonotype was counted once. In this CDR3 the conserved last residue, phenylalanine or tryptophan, is missing, so a read error is likely. The chain combines TRBV27 with TRBJ2-7; the D is unclear. CDR1 is MNHEY, CDR2 SMNVEV, per germline (reference sequence). The CDR3 extends over 12 amino acids. Trimming took 5 bases from V and 2 from J, leaving 7 bases between them. The CDR3 spells CASSPNPYEQYL. CDR3 sequence (DNA): TGTGCCAGCAGTCCCAACCCCTACGAGCAGTACTTA.

This clonotype came up a few times. This chain uses TRBV12-5 with TRBJ2-5; D unclear. CDR3 length: 16 residues. The ends were cut back, 6 bases at V and 2 bases at J, with 19 bases in the middle. Per the germline V gene, CDR1 is LGHNT and CDR2 is FRNRAP. The CDR3 protein is CASGPKLIPRQETQYF. Written as DNA, the CDR3 is TGTGCTAGTGGACCGAAATTGATACCAAGACAAGAGACCCAGTACTTC.